These 20 T cell receptor beta chains came from one sample sequenced in a study of T cell repertoires in cytomegalovirus infection. TCRdb passed the reads through MiXCR, listing each CDR3 protein once. The data hold 750,000 to 900,000 distinct CDR3 sequences, with 25% to 30% observed a single time. No antigens are known for them. The sequencing used cultured CD8+ T cells from PBMCs, collected from culture after CMV antigen stimulation. The receptor set was obtained from a human donor in good health (CMV status not recorded). Some clones in this sample may be carry-over from other donors' samples.

This clonotype was picked up a small number of times. This chain connects TRBV12-3 or TRBV12-4 to TRBJ1-2, with a weak D call TRBD1 (5 bases). CDR3 length: 14 residues. The ends were cut back, 4 bases at V and 2 bases at J, with 11 bases in the middle. The CDR3 sequence: CASSSARGNYGYTF. CDR3 coding DNA: TGTGCCAGCAGTTCAGCAAGGGGCAACTATGGCTACACCTTC.

This clonotype was found a few times. This rearrangement joins TRBV20-1 to TRBJ2-4; TRBD1 matches at 7 bases. Germline CDR1 DFQATT, CDR2 SNEGSKA (reference sequence). V was pared by 6 bases and J by 9 bases, with 11 bases of the junction left unmatched. The CDR3 covers 13 residues. The CDR3 loop is CSAPGTVYGIQYF. CDR3 coding DNA: TGCAGTGCCCCTGGGACAGTGTACGGCATTCAGTACTTC.

The chain recombines TRBV6-6 with TRBJ1-1, with D perhaps matching TRBD1 (5 bases). The CDR3 sequence is 12 residues long. Trimming took 6 bases from V and 8 from J, leaving 13 bases between them. Germline V CDR1 and CDR2: MNHNY, SVGAGI (reference sequence). The CDR3 protein is CASSLPPGEAFF. The CDR3 DNA reads TGTGCCAGCAGCCTACCCCCAGGGGAAGCTTTCTTT.

This clonotype was found a few times. The chain uses TRBV5-5 and TRBJ2-7; TRBD1 agrees at 9 bases. V was clipped by 0 bases and J by 6 bases; unmatched bases: 4. CDR3 length equals 14 residues. Germline CDR1 reads SGHKS; CDR2 reads YYEKEE (reference sequence). CDR3 DNA sequence: TGTGCCAGCAGCTTGGCAGGGACAGGGATCGAGCAGTACGTC. This gives the protein CASSLAGTGIEQYV.

The chain combines TRBV4-1 with TRBJ1-4, with D unclear. V was clipped by 0 bases and J by 2 bases, with 16 bases between them. Per germline, CDR1 MGHRA and CDR2 YSYEKL. This CDR3 is 18 amino acids long. Here the CDR3 reads CASSQDRVNLRTNEKLFF. The DNA of the CDR3 is TGCGCCAGCAGCCAAGATCGCGTCAACCTAAGGACTAATGAAAAACTGTTTTTT.

Only a few counts were recorded for this clonotype. The DNA for the CDR3 is TGCGCCAGCAGCCAAGAAGTCCTTACAGATACGCAGTATTTT. Encoded protein: CASSQEVLTDTQYF. The V call is TRBV4-3, the J call TRBJ2-3; D remains ambiguous. Germline loops: CDR1 LGHNA, CDR2 YSLEER. This CDR3 is 14 amino acids long. Trimming took 0 bases from V and 3 from J, leaving 7 bases between them.

In this sample, this clonotype turned up many times. The chain links TRBV6-1 to TRBJ1-2, with D maybe TRBD1 (5 bases). V lost 2 bases and J lost 8, with 9 bases in between. The germline gives CDR1 MNHNS, CDR2 SASEGT. The CDR3 sequence is 12 residues long. The CDR3: CASSELGGGYTF. The CDR3 DNA is TGTGCCAGCAGTGAACTGGGGGGAGGCTACACCTTC.

This clonotype was observed a few times. The V call is TRBV7-9, the J call TRBJ2-7; 9 bases map to TRBD2. The CDR3 length is 16 residues. Germline values: CDR1 SEHNR, CDR2 FQNEAQ (reference sequence). V gave up 1 base and J gave up 1 base; unmatched junction bases: 5. CDR3 sequence reads: CASSLGIAGASYEQYF. DNA for the CDR3: TGTGCCAGCAGCTTAGGTATAGCGGGGGCTTCCTACGAGCAGTACTTC.

The table lists this clonotype with a few counts. The CDR3 sequence: CASTTEAGLYTETQYF. CDR3 DNA sequence: TGCGCCAGCACGACAGAGGCTGGACTCTATACAGAGACCCAGTACTTC. This sequence joins TRBV4-1 and TRBJ2-5, with D perhaps given as TRBD1 or TRBD2 (5 bases each). CDR3 length equals 16 residues. Trimming left V 7 bases short and J 4 bases short, with 22 bases between. In germline, CDR1 is MGHRA, CDR2 YSYEKL.

The chain links TRBV6-2 or TRBV6-3 to TRBJ2-1; 9 bases match TRBD2. The J segment lost 3 bases and the V segment lost 2 bases, leaving 5 bases of the junction unmatched. Germline loops: CDR1 MNHEY, CDR2 SVGEGT. CDR3 length: 16 amino acids. The CDR3 region is CASSYRGGAGYNEQFF. CDR3 bases: TGTGCCAGCAGTTACCGCGGGGGGGCCGGCTACAATGAGCAGTTCTTC.

The CDR3 region is CASSEQGADTGELFF. The CDR3 bases are TGTGCCAGCAGTGAACAGGGGGCGGACACCGGGGAGCTGTTTTTT. The chain combines TRBV2 with TRBJ2-2, with 8 bases matching TRBD1. Trimming removed 2 bases from V and 3 bases from J; junction bases left unmatched: 2. The length of the CDR3 is 15 residues. Looked up from germline, CDR1 is SNHLY and CDR2 is FYNNEI.

This clonotype was seen ten or more times. The rearrangement uses TRBV7-6 and TRBJ2-2, with TRBD2 matching 9 bases. Per germline, CDR1 SGHVS and CDR2 FNYEAQ. The CDR3 spans 16 residues. V was clipped by 5 bases and J by 4 bases; unmatched bases: 8. The DNA for the CDR3 is TGTGCCAGCAGCCCAGGGGCGGGGGGGGCCACCGGGGAGCTGTTTTTT. Its translation: CASSPGAGGATGELFF.

This clonotype was seen only a few times. This sequence joins TRBV12-3 or TRBV12-4 and TRBJ1-6; possibly TRBD1 for D (6 bases). CDR3 length: 15 amino acids. V was cut by 2 bases and J by 6 bases, with 11 bases left in between. CDR3 sequence (DNA): TGTGCCAGCAGTTTAAGGTGGGGGGCTAATTCACCCCTCCACTTT. Translated, it gives CASSLRWGANSPLHF.

The chain combines TRBV20-1 with TRBJ2-1; 12 bases are shared with TRBD1. With V trimmed by 3 bases and J by 7 bases, 7 bases remained unmatched. CDR3 length: 15 amino acids. Germline V lookup: CDR1 DFQATT, CDR2 SNEGSKA (reference sequence). The CDR3 sequence: CSASDRDRGLNEQFF. In DNA, the CDR3 is TGCAGTGCTAGCGATCGGGACAGGGGGCTTAATGAGCAGTTCTTC.

This clonotype came up many times. The chain has TRBV27 and TRBJ2-1; D unresolved. V lost 6 bases, J lost 9 bases, and 9 bases lay in between. Germline-derived CDR1 and CDR2 are MNHEY and SMNVEV (reference sequence). The CDR3 consists of 11 residues. The CDR3 region is CASSLGAEQFF. The DNA of the CDR3 is TGTGCCAGCAGCCTTGGCGCTGAGCAGTTCTTC.

The sample holds many counts of this clonotype. The chain carries TRBV7-8 and TRBJ2-7; D call uncertain. Germline-derived CDR1 and CDR2 are SGHVS and FQNEAQ. This CDR3 is 15 amino acids long. Trimming removed 1 base at V and 2 bases at J, with 12 bases between. The DNA for the CDR3 is TGTGCCAGCAGCTTAGGCCCCTCGGCGGCCTACGAGCAGTACGTC. Amino acid sequence: CASSLGPSAAYEQYV.

V gene TRBV5-1 combines with J gene TRBJ1-2, with D unresolved. CDR3 length: 16 amino acids. Germline V lookup: CDR1 SGHRS, CDR2 YFSETQ. V was pared by 4 bases and J by 6 bases, with 22 bases between. The DNA of the CDR3 is TGCGCCAGCAGCGCGCACGGCCCCACTGAGGTTAATGGCTACACCTTC. Amino acids: CASSAHGPTEVNGYTF.

This clonotype was seen at least ten times. The rearrangement links TRBV7-6 to TRBJ2-3, with 7 nucleotides matching TRBD2. The V and J ends lost 0 bases and 5 bases, in that order; junction bases with no gene match: 5. The V gene's germline CDR1 is SGHVS and CDR2 FNYEAQ. This CDR3 region has 15 residues. The CDR3 is CASSLAAGEGDTQYF. CDR3 in DNA: TGTGCCAGCAGCTTAGCGGCGGGGGAGGGAGATACGCAGTATTTT.

Only a few counts were recorded for this clonotype. The gene calls are TRBV2 and TRBJ1-6; no definite D call. Trimming cost V 7 bases and J 3 bases, with 10 bases left between them. Germline V lookup: CDR1 SNHLY, CDR2 FYNNEI. The CDR3 totals 14 residues. CDR3 in amino acids: CASKQRNYNSPLHF. The CDR3 DNA reads as TGTGCCAGCAAACAGAGGAACTATAATTCACCCCTCCACTTT.

J is TRBJ1-1 and V is TRBV19; 8 bases agree with TRBD1. This CDR3 is built from 14 residues. After removal of 6 bases from V and 5 bases from J, the junction contained 8 bases not matched to a gene. Germline V gene data show CDR1 as LNHDA and CDR2 as SQIVND (reference sequence). The CDR3 spells CASRTRGPGTEAFF. CDR3 coding DNA: TGTGCCAGTAGGACCAGGGGGCCGGGGACTGAAGCTTTCTTT.